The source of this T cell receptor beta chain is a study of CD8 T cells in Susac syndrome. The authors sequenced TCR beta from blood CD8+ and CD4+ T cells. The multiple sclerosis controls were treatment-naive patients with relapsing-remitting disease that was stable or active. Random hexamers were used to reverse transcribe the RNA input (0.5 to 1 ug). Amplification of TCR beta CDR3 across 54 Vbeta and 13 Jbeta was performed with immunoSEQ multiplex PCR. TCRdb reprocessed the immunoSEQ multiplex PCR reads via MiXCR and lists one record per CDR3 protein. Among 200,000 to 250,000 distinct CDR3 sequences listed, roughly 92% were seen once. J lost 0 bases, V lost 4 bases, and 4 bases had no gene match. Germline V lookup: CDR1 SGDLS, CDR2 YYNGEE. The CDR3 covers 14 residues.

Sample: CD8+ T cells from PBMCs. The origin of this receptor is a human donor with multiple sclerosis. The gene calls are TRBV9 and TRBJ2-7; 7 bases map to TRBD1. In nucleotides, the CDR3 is TGTGCCAGCAGCAGAGACAGGGACTCCTACGAGCAGTACTTC. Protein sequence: CASSRDRDSYEQYF.